This T cell receptor (beta chain) was identified in a study of beta chain features in type 1 diabetes. Across the study: Patients and healthy donors were similar in age, gender and cell yields. Whole-study results and caveats: In comparison with healthy donors, patients had naive, central memory and Treg TCRB repertoires that appeared more similar.

CDR3 length: 12 residues. Trimming cost V 5 bases and J 6 bases, with 8 bases left between them. Germline CDR1 is LNHNV and CDR2 is YYDKDF (reference sequence). Investigators reverse transcribed all isolated RNA, so they sequenced expressed TCRB transcripts. Clones were sequenced by immunoSEQ multiplex PCR, and TCRdb holds only the in-frame ones, with some missing. The sample carries 450,000 or so clones, roughly 10% recorded once. The table lists this clone with a few counts. Its antigen is currently unknown. What was sequenced was naive CD4+ T cells from blood. The chain is built from TRBV15 and TRBJ1-5, with a tentative D call TRBD1 (5 bases). This clonotype was sampled from a woman under 30 in good health. The DNA of the CDR3 is TGTGCCACCAGCCCCAGGGCTCAGCCCCAGCATTTT. It encodes CATSPRAQPQHF.